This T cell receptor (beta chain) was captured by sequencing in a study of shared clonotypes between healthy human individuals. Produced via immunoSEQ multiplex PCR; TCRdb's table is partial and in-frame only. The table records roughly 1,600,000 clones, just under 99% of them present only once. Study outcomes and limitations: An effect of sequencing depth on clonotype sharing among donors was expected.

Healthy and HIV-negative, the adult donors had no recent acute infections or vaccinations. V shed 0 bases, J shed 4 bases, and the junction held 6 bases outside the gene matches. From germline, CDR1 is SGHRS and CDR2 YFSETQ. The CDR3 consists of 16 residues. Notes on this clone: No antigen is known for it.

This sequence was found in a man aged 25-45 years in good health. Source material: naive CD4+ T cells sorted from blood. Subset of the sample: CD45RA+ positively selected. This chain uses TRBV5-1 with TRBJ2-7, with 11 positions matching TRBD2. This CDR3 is CASSLAGGTSGYEQYF. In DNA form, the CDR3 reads TGCGCCAGCAGCTTGGCCGGAGGGACTAGCGGATACGAGCAGTACTTC.